These 22 T cell receptor beta chains came from one sample sequenced in a study of regulatory and conventional T cells in RAG deficiency. The data were produced by immunoSEQ multiplex PCR, yet TCRdb's version contains in-frame clones alone and is incomplete. The sample consists of approximately 3,000 clones, roughly 94% of them appearing once. The sorted regulatory T cells were CD4+, CD25-high and CD127-low, with genomic DNA sequenced. In addition, the sample was reused for a study of regulatory T cells. Per that study: Primers: 52 TRBV forward and 13 TRBJ reverse.

What was sequenced was CD4+ Tregs sorted from blood. All receptors derive from a human donor in good health.

The chain uses TRBV5-3 and TRBJ2-6; D call uncertain. TRBV5-3 qualifies as an ORF whose function is uncertain. CDR3 length equals 17 residues. The V end lost 7 bases, the J end lost 5 bases, and 22 bases lay between the germline ends. The CDR3 region has the DNA TGTGCCAGATGTATGTCAGTTGAACAAAGTCGGGCCAACGTCCTGACTTTC. It is translated as CARCMSVEQSRANVLTF.

The gene calls are TRBV5-1 and TRBJ2-3; D call uncertain. The V gene lost 0 bases and the J gene lost 0 bases, with 5 bases spanning the gap. Germline V gene sequence: CDR1 SGHRS, CDR2 YFSETQ. The CDR3 spans 14 residues. CDR3 sequence: CASSLVGSTDTQYF. CDR3 nucleotides: TGCGCCAGCAGCTTGGTCGGGAGCACAGATACGCAGTATTTT.

The chain combines TRBV19 with TRBJ2-1; TRBD2 matches 10 bases. Trimming removed 9 bases from V and 4 bases from J; junction bases left unmatched: 12. The CDR3 consists of 16 residues. From germline, CDR1 is LNHDA and CDR2 SQIVND (reference sequence). For the CDR3, the DNA is TGTGCCAGCTGCCCCTCTAGCGGGAGATCATACAATGAGCAGTTCTTC. It specifies CASCPSSGRSYNEQFF.

The genes are TRBV19 and TRBJ1-2; D uncertain. The CDR3 contains 14 residues. V lost 4 bases, J lost 0 bases, and 9 bases lay in between. The germline V gene encodes CDR1 LNHDA and CDR2 SQIVND (reference sequence). For the CDR3, the DNA is TGTGCCAGTAGTAGGCGACTGACTAACTATGGCTACACCTTC. Translation: CASSRRLTNYGYTF.

The rearrangement uses TRBV6-1 and TRBJ1-1; no clear D. V lost 4 bases to trimming and J lost 1 base, with 13 bases between them. The CDR3 loop spans 15 amino acids. The germline CDR1 and CDR2 sequences are MNHNS and SASEGT. CDR3 sequence reads: CASSVIGIGNTEAFF. In nucleotides, the CDR3 is TGTGCCAGCAGTGTCATTGGGATCGGGAACACTGAAGCTTTCTTT.

V usage is TRBV6-6 and J usage is TRBJ1-2, with D tentatively TRBD1 (6 bases). V gave up 3 bases and J gave up 7 bases, with 9 bases separating them. Germline assignment: CDR1 MNHNY and CDR2 SVGAGI (reference sequence). This CDR3 comprises 12 residues. DNA of the CDR3: TGTGCCAGCAGTTATACAGGGACTGGCTACACCTTC. Its translation: CASSYTGTGYTF.

This rearrangement joins TRBV18 to TRBJ2-5, with unresolved D. This CDR3 region has 13 residues. V was pared by 6 bases and J by 2 bases, with 10 bases between. Germline V gene sequence: CDR1 KGHSH, CDR2 LQKENI. The CDR3 bases are TGTGCCAGCTCGCCAACCCAGCAAGAGACCCAGTACTTC. It yields the protein CASSPTQQETQYF.

CDR3 in DNA: TGTGCCAGCAGCTTAGCTTTGTCGGGGGGTCCCTTGAACAATGAGCAGTTCTTC. It codes for CASSLALSGGPLNNEQFF. This chain links TRBV7-8 with TRBJ2-1, with TRBD2 matching over 7 bases. The germline V gene has CDR1 SGHVS and CDR2 FQNEAQ. The CDR3 is 18 amino acids. V shed 0 bases and J 5 bases; nucleotides not matched to a gene: 13. The variable domain in full, completed from reference TRBV7-8 and TRBJ2-1, reads GAGVSQSPRYKVAKRGQDVALRCDPISGHVSLFWYQQALGQGPEFLTYFQNEAQLDKSGLPSDRFFAERPEGSVSTLKIQRTQQEDSAVYLCASSLALSGGPLNNEQFFGPGTRLTVL.

The J gene is TRBJ2-7, the V gene TRBV6-5; TRBD1 aligns across 9 bases. In germline, CDR1 is MNHEY, CDR2 SVGAGI. This CDR3 spans 13 amino acids. Germline trimming cut 6 bases from V and 6 bases from J; bases unmatched to any gene: 6. The CDR3 sequence is CASSPGQGGEQYF. The DNA for the CDR3 is TGTGCCAGCAGCCCGGGACAGGGAGGCGAGCAGTACTTC.

The rearrangement links TRBV28 to TRBJ2-7, with D tentatively TRBD1 (7 bases). Trimming removed 8 bases from V and 0 bases from J, with 14 bases in between. Germline CDR1 and CDR2: MDHEN and SYDVKM. The CDR3 is 14 amino acids. This chain's CDR3 is CASGGTELSYEQYF. The DNA of the CDR3 is TGTGCCAGCGGGGGGACAGAGCTCTCCTACGAGCAGTACTTC.

The CDR3 loop is CASSPPSGLGNTIYF. DNA of the CDR3: TGCGCCAGCAGCCCTCCATCGGGGCTCGGAAACACCATATATTTT. V gene TRBV4-1 combines with J gene TRBJ1-3, with TRBD1 as a possible D gene (5 bases). The length of the CDR3 is 15 residues. Trimming took 4 bases from V and 4 from J, leaving 14 bases between them. Germline V gene sequence: CDR1 MGHRA, CDR2 YSYEKL.

This rearrangement joins TRBV7-6 to TRBJ1-2; D is uncertain. The V gene lost 0 bases and the J gene lost 8 bases, with 10 bases spanning the gap. Germline values: CDR1 SGHVS, CDR2 FNYEAQ. The CDR3 contains 13 residues. The CDR3 region is CASSLADRSGYTF. CDR3 coding DNA: TGTGCCAGCAGCTTAGCGGATCGGAGCGGCTACACCTTC.

This clone was counted once. The V and J genes are TRBV6-6 and TRBJ1-3; D remains ambiguous. CDR1 and CDR2 (germline): MNHNY, SVGAGI (reference sequence). V was trimmed by 0 bases and J by 0 bases, leaving 9 bases between them. CDR3 length: 16 amino acids. CDR3 amino acids: CASSYSRQSSGNTIYF. In DNA, the CDR3 is TGTGCCAGCAGTTACTCAAGACAATCCTCTGGAAACACCATATATTTT.

The V gene is TRBV5-6, the J gene TRBJ2-7; 9 bases are a match to TRBD2. Germline V gene data show CDR1 as SGHDT and CDR2 as YYEEEE. The J segment lost 0 bases and the V segment lost 0 bases, leaving 10 bases of the junction unmatched. This CDR3 comprises 18 residues. The CDR3 nucleotides are TGTGCCAGCAGCTTGGCCCGTTGGGCTAGCGGGACCTCCTACGAGCAGTACTTC. Amino acids: CASSLARWASGTSYEQYF.

This sequence joins TRBV30 and TRBJ1-1; D is perhaps TRBD1 (6 bases). V was clipped by 3 bases and J by 4 bases, with 12 bases between them. The CDR3 loop spans 13 amino acids. CDR1 and CDR2 from the germline V gene are GTSNPN and SVGIG (reference sequence). CDR3 nucleotide sequence: TGTGCCTGGAGCGCGGGACAAGCCACTGAAGCTTTCTTT. This codes for CAWSAGQATEAFF.

This clone was found once. The rearrangement uses TRBV5-4 and TRBJ1-3, with D unclear. Trimming stripped 7 bases from V and 4 bases from J, with 12 bases between. Germline CDR1 is SGHNT and CDR2 is YYREEE (reference sequence). The CDR3 extends over 13 amino acids. As DNA, the CDR3 is TGTGCCAGCCGGTCCTTACGGGGAAACACCATATATTTT. As protein: CASRSLRGNTIYF.

The genes are TRBV18 and TRBJ1-1, with D unclear. Germline V lookup: CDR1 KGHSH, CDR2 LQKENI. V shed 2 bases and J shed 2 bases, with 6 bases lying between them. The CDR3 contains 13 residues. In DNA, the CDR3 is TGTGCCAGCTCACCAACAGCTAACACTGAAGCTTTCTTT. It encodes CASSPTANTEAFF.

A word on this clone: Relative to the germline gene, one junction end is altered; a read error may explain this. The chain employs TRBV6-1 and TRBJ1-1; 8 bases are shared with TRBD1. The CDR3 consists of 12 residues. Germline-derived CDR1 and CDR2 are MNHNS and SASEGT. CDR3 protein: CASSEAYGTGPF. The CDR3 DNA reads TGTGCCAGCAGTGAAGCTTACGGGACAGGTCCCTTT.

The chain is built from TRBV2 and TRBJ2-2, with D unclear. The CDR3 covers 14 residues. Germline-derived CDR1 and CDR2 are SNHLY and FYNNEI. The V end was cut by 5 bases, the J end by 0 bases, with 7 bases between. CDR3 protein: CASSFSPNTGELFF. CDR3 DNA sequence: TGTGCCAGCAGTTTTTCTCCGAACACCGGGGAGCTGTTTTTT.

The CDR3 loop reads CASQRDLNTEAFF. The CDR3 DNA reads TGCGCCAGTCAAAGGGACCTAAACACTGAAGCTTTCTTT. This sequence joins TRBV10-2 and TRBJ1-1; TRBD1 might be the D (5 bases). V was cut by 9 bases and J by 2 bases, with 13 bases left in between. Germline CDR1 is WSHSY and CDR2 is SAAADI. The CDR3 sequence is 13 residues long.

This chain joins TRBV5-8 and TRBJ1-5, with 7 bases matching TRBD1. The CDR3 sequence is 16 residues long. V lost 2 bases to trimming and J lost 5 bases; unmatched junction nucleotides: 10. Germline loops: CDR1 SGHTS, CDR2 YDEGEE. CDR3 sequence reads: CASSFIGGRGYQPQHF. CDR3 nucleotide sequence: TGTGCCAGCAGCTTTATAGGGGGCAGAGGATATCAGCCCCAGCATTTT. The entire variable domain, with the rest obtained from reference TRBV5-8 and TRBJ1-5, is as follows: EAGVTQSPTHLIKTRGQQATLRCSPISGHTSVYWYQQALGLGLQFLLWYDEGEERNRGNFPPRFSGRQFPNYSSELNVNALELEDSALYLCASSFIGGRGYQPQHFGDGTRLSIL.

This rearrangement joins TRBV5-1 to TRBJ2-6; D gene uncertain. Germline values: CDR1 SGHRS, CDR2 YFSETQ. The CDR3 loop spans 15 amino acids. Trimming pared 0 bases from V and 0 bases from J, leaving 4 bases between. CDR3 DNA sequence: TGCGCCAGCAGCTTGGTCGGCTCTGGGGCCAACGTCCTGACTTTC. Translated, it gives CASSLVGSGANVLTF. The entire variable domain, with the rest obtained from reference TRBV5-1 and TRBJ2-6, is as follows: KAGVTQTPRYLIKTRGQQVTLSCSPISGHRSVSWYQQTPGQGLQFLFEYFSETQRNKGNFPGRFSGRQFSNSRSEMNVSTLELGDSALYLCASSLVGSGANVLTFGAGSRLTVL.